Shown below are 7 T cell receptor beta chains from a single sample sequenced in a study of T-cell reconstitution after alpha-beta-depleted transplantation in children. During its preparation, the TCRbeta library received unique molecular identifiers. Each CDR3 protein is one row after TCRdb ran MiXCR on the PCR reads. The profile shows about 610,000 distinct CDR3 sequences, 20% to 30% of them singletons. Sequencing was performed on PBMCs, taken before TCRalphabeta/CD19-depleted stem cell transplant. These receptors all come from a boy under two years old with Wiskott-Aldrich syndrome, due to receive a stem cell transplant.

A few counts support this clonotype. The V call is TRBV6-2 or TRBV6-3, the J call TRBJ2-3, with TRBD1 matching 8 bases. Germline-derived CDR1 and CDR2 are MNHEY and SVGEGT. V trimming: 6 bases; J trimming: 3 bases; junction bases outside the gene matches: 14. The CDR3 loop spans 17 amino acids. The CDR3 bases are TGTGCCAGCAGCTATATTTCCGGGACAGGTTTTACAGATACGCAGTATTTT. Residues: CASSYISGTGFTDTQYF.

The CDR3 is CASSYWAGGPFGTQYF. For the CDR3, the DNA is TGTGCCAGCAGTTACTGGGCGGGAGGGCCATTCGGGACCCAGTACTTC. This rearrangement joins TRBV6-5 to TRBJ2-5; 9 bases are shared with TRBD2. CDR3 length equals 16 residues. Germline loops: CDR1 MNHEY, CDR2 SVGAGI. The trim removed 1 base at V and 7 bases at J, leaving 10 bases unmatched.

This clonotype was detected a few times. V usage is TRBV20-1 and J usage is TRBJ2-1; TRBD2 aligns across 9 bases. The CDR3 totals 15 residues. V shed 1 base, J shed 9 bases, and the junction held 10 bases outside the gene matches. In germline, CDR1 is DFQATT, CDR2 SNEGSKA (reference sequence). CDR3 in amino acids: CSARAGRTSDLEQFF. The CDR3 DNA reads as TGCAGTGCTAGAGCGGGGCGGACTAGCGATCTTGAGCAGTTCTTC.

A few counts support this clonotype. The chain uses TRBV24-1 and TRBJ2-3; D unresolved. With 3 bases removed from V and 4 bases from J, the gap between germline ends came to 4 bases. The CDR3 runs 12 residues. The V gene's germline CDR1 is KGHDR and CDR2 SFDVKD. CDR3 nucleotide sequence: TGTGCCACCAGTGATGGACCAGATACGCAGTATTTT. Its translation: CATSDGPDTQYF.

The genes are TRBV14 and TRBJ1-3; the D is unclear. The CDR3 is made up of 14 amino acids. V lost 4 bases and J lost 1, with 8 bases in between. Germline values: CDR1 SGHDN, CDR2 FVKESK. CDR3 coding DNA: TGTGCCAGCAGCCGAGGAGGATCTGGAAACACCATATATTTT. This codes for CASSRGGSGNTIYF.

This clonotype was observed a handful of times. The chain joins TRBV30 to TRBJ1-2, with TRBD1 matching over 8 bases. This CDR3 has 13 residues. The ends lost 5 bases at V and 4 bases at J; junction bases unmatched: 6. Germline loops: CDR1 GTSNPN, CDR2 SVGIG (reference sequence). The CDR3 DNA follows: TGTGCCTGGCAAATTGACAGGGGCTATGGCTACACCTTC. As protein: CAWQIDRGYGYTF.

This clonotype has just a few counts. The rearrangement joins TRBV4-1 to TRBJ2-1; 8 bases line up with TRBD2. CDR1 is MGHRA, CDR2 YSYEKL, per germline. After removal of 7 bases from V and 8 bases from J, the junction contained 7 bases not matched to a gene. This CDR3 is 13 amino acids long. The CDR3 here is CASKETGGDEQFF. The CDR3 DNA reads TGCGCCAGCAAGGAAACGGGAGGGGATGAGCAGTTCTTC.